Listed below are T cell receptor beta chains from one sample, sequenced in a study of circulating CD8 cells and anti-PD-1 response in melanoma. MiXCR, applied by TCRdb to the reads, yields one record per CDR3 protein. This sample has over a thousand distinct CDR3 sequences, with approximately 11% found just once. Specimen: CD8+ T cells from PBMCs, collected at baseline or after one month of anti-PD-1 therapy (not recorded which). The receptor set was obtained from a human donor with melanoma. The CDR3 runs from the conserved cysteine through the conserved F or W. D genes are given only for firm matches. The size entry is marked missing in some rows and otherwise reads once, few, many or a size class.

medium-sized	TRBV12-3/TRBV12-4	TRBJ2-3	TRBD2	CASSFPMGGGGTDTQYF	TGTGCCAGCAGTTTCCCCATGGGCGGGGGGGGCACAGATACGCAGTATTTT
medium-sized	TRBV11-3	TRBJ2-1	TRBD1	CASSFPAGGNEQFF	TGTGCCAGCAGTTTCCCCGCAGGGGGCAATGAGCAGTTCTTC
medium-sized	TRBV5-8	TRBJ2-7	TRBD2	CASSLGEGNEQYF	TGTGCCAGCAGCTTGGGGGAGGGGAACGAGCAGTACTTC
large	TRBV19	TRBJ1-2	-	CASRDNSVYYGYTF	TGTGCCAGTAGGGACAACTCCGTGTACTATGGCTACACCTTC
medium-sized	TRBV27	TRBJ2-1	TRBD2	CASALGGDNEQFF	TGTGCCAGCGCCCTCGGGGGGGACAATGAGCAGTTCTTC
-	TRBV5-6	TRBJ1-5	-	CASSLGGINQPQHF	TGTGCCAGCAGCTTGGGAGGTATCAATCAGCCCCAGCATTTT
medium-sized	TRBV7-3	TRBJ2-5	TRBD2	CASSLSGGARETQYF	TGTGCCAGCAGCCTTAGCGGGGGGGCCCGCGAGACCCAGTACTTC
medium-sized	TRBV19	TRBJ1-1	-	CASSIVVQPREQAFF	TGTGCCAGTAGTATAGTGGTCCAACCCAGGGAACAAGCTTTCTTT
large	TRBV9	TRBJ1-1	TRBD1	CASSAWDRDEAFF	TGTGCCAGCAGCGCTTGGGACAGAGATGAAGCTTTCTTT
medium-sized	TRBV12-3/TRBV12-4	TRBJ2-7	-	CASSFAGTVYEQYF	TGTGCCAGCAGTTTCGCAGGGACGGTCTACGAGCAGTACTTC
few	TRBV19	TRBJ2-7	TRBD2	CASRTTSGGYYEQYF	TGTGCCAGTAGGACGACTAGCGGGGGCTACTACGAGCAGTACTTC
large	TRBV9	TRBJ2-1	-	CASSVEGDEQFF	TGTGCCAGCAGCGTAGAAGGCGATGAGCAGTTCTTC
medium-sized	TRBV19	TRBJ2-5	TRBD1	CASRGLTGSAETQYF	TGTGCCAGTAGGGGTCTGACAGGGTCGGCAGAGACCCAGTACTTC
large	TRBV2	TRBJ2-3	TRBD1	CASSAAGGPSTDTQYF	TGTGCCAGCAGCGCTGCAGGGGGCCCCAGCACAGATACGCAGTATTTT
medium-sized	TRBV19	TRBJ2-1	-	CASRLGSGEQFF	TGTGCCAGTAGGTTGGGGTCAGGGGAGCAGTTCTTC
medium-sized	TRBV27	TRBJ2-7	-	CASRPEMGFDEQYF	TGTGCCAGCCGACCCGAAATGGGTTTCGACGAGCAGTACTTC
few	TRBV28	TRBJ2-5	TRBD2	CASSYSGSRRETQYF	TGTGCCAGCAGTTATAGCGGGAGTCGTCGGGAGACCCAGTACTTC
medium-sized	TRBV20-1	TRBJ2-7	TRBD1	CSARGQGSYEQYF	TGCAGTGCTAGAGGACAGGGATCCTACGAGCAGTACTTC
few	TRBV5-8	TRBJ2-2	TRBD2	CASSRSGGLDTGELFF	TGTGCCAGCAGCCGTAGCGGGGGGTTGGACACCGGGGAGCTGTTTTTT
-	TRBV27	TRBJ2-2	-	CASLLYYNTGELFF	TGTGCCAGCTTGTTGTATTATAACACCGGGGAGCTGTTTTTT
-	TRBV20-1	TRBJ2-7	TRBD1	CSAIRTGGYEQYF	TGCAGTGCTATAAGGACAGGGGGCTACGAGCAGTACTTC
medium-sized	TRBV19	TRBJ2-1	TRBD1	CASSIVGTAYNEQFF	TGTGCCAGTAGTATAGTAGGGACAGCCTACAATGAGCAGTTCTTC
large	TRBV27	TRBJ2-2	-	CASRIGPLSGELFF	TGTGCCAGCAGAATAGGGCCCCTTTCCGGGGAGCTGTTTTTT
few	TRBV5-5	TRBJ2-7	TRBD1	CASSFTGDEQYF	TGTGCCAGCAGCTTTACAGGGGACGAGCAGTACTTC
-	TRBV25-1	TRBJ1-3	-	CASSAGTGNAIYF	TGTGCCAGCAGTGCCGGGACTGGAAACGCCATATATTTT
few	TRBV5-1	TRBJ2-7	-	CASSYDTYIYEQYF	TGCGCCAGCAGCTATGACACTTATATCTACGAGCAGTACTTC
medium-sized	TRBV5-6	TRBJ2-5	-	CASSFHGRALLETQYF	TGTGCCAGCAGCTTCCACGGGCGGGCACTACTTGAGACCCAGTACTTC
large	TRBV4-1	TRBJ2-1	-	CASSQDRAGYNEQFF	TGCGCCAGCAGCCAAGACAGGGCAGGATACAATGAGCAGTTCTTC
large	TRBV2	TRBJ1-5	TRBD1	CASRTDRSTPSNQPQHF	TGTGCCAGCAGAACGGACAGGTCCACCCCTAGCAATCAGCCCCAGCATTTT
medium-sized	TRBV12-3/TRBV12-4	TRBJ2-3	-	CASSPSSTDTQYF	TGTGCCAGCAGTCCCTCTAGCACAGATACGCAGTATTTT
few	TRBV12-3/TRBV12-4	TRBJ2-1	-	CASSPFSGPQFF	TGTGCCAGCAGCCCCTTTTCCGGGCCGCAGTTCTTC
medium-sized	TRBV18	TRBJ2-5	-	CASSPDRDVADQETQYF	TGTGCCAGCTCACCCGACCGGGACGTCGCGGACCAAGAGACCCAGTACTTC
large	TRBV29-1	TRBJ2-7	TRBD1	CSAGTGTYEQYF	TGCAGCGCTGGGACAGGGACGTACGAGCAGTACTTC
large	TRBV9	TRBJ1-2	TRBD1	CASSVEGQFTF	TGTGCCAGCAGCGTAGAGGGACAGTTCACCTTC
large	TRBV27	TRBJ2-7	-	CASRPTGYTHEQYF	TGTGCCAGCAGACCAACAGGATACACTCACGAGCAGTACTTC
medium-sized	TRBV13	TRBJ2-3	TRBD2	CASSKRTSGGGDTQYF	TGTGCCAGCAGCAAGAGGACTAGCGGGGGTGGAGATACGCAGTATTTT
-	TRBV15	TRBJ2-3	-	CATSQERGLTDTQYF	TGTGCCACCAGTCAGGAACGGGGGCTCACAGATACGCAGTATTTT
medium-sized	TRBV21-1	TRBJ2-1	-	CAHTAPRLEMNNEQFF	TGTGCCCACACAGCCCCCCGGCTAGAGATGAACAATGAGCAGTTCTTC
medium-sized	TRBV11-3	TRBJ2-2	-	CASSLEVTGELFF	TGTGCCAGCAGCTTAGAGGTGACCGGGGAGCTGTTTTTT
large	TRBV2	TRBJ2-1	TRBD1	CASSEARGLNEQFF	TGTGCCAGCAGTGAAGCCAGGGGGCTAAATGAGCAGTTCTTC
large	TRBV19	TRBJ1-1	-	CASSIQGPTEAFF	TGTGCCAGTAGTATACAGGGCCCCACTGAAGCTTTCTTT
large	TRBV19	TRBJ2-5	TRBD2	CASSIGLEETQYF	TGTGCCAGTAGTATTGGACTAGAAGAGACCCAGTACTTC
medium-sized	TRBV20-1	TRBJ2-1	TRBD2	CSASPTSGAYNEQFF	TGCAGTGCTAGCCCGACTAGCGGGGCTTACAATGAGCAGTTCTTC
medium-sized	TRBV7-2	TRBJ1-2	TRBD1	CASFQGGLPYGYTF	TGTGCCAGCTTCCAGGGGGGGCTTCCCTATGGCTACACCTTC
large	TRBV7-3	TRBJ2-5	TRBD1	CASSLGTGWQETQYF	TGTGCCAGCAGCTTAGGGACAGGGTGGCAAGAGACCCAGTACTTC